The clone carrying this T cell receptor (beta chain) was seen at least ten times. Its antigen is not identified. Until they underwent thyroid surgery, no patient had received any treatment. The sample is drawn from a study of metastatic and nonmetastatic thyroid tumors. The overall study: Repertoires of blood and of tissue (tumor or nodule) from malignant and benign thyroid patients were compared. Whole-study results and caveats: Relative to benign nodules, malignant thyroid tumors were reportedly characterized by significantly elevated TCR beta diversity in blood and tumor.

The germline V and J ends were trimmed by 0 bases and 6 bases, with 11 bases remaining between them. Germline lookup yields CDR1 MGHRA and CDR2 YSYEKL. This CDR3 has 15 residues. In the authors' methods: What underpinned the distant-metastasis classifier for papillary thyroid cancer was the set of CDR3 differences across clinicopathological groups. Using MiXCR, TCRdb reanalyzed the PCR reads. The V and J calls reflect TCRdb's pipeline rather than the authors' work. The sample includes about 39,000 clones, around 10% of them seen just once. V usage is TRBV4-1 and J usage is TRBJ2-2; D gene unclear. The origin of this receptor is a male donor with papillary thyroid cancer or a benign thyroid nodule (not recorded which). Some clones in this sample may be carry-over from other donors' samples. Sequenced: blood. DNA of the CDR3: TGCGCCAGCAGCCAAGACTTTTCGGTCCCCGGGGAGCTGTTTTTT. Protein product: CASSQDFSVPGELFF.